In its sample, the clone carrying this T cell receptor beta chain was seen a few times. TCRdb re-analysed the 5' RACE reads in MiXCR, keeping a single row per CDR3 protein. The sample comprises fewer than 500,000 distinct CDR3 sequences, roughly an eighth of which are singletons, and about 1% rests with the top ten. The data originate from a study of identical twins. This CDR3 has 19 residues. Another study also made use of these data, one on yellow fever vaccine responses in identical twins.

The sample taken for sequencing was CD4+ T cells sorted from blood. This clonotype originated in a woman aged 18 to 35 in good health. The chain combines TRBV21-1 with TRBJ1-6; TRBD1 was called by the table and not checked on the DNA. TRBV21-1 is listed as a pseudogene. CDR3 protein: CASSNLRANKTGDNSPLHF. The CDR3, as DNA: TGTGCCAGCAGCAATTTGAGGGCCAATAAGACAGGGGATAATTCACCCCTCCACTTT.